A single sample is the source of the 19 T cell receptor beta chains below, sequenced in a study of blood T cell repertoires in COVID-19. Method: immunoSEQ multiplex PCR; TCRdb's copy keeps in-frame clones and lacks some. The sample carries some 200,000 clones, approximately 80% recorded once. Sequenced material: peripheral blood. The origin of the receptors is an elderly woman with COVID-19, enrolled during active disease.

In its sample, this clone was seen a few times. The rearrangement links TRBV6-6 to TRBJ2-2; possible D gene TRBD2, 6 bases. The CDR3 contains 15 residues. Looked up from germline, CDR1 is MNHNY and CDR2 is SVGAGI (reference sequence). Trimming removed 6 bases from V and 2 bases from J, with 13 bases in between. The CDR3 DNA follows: TGTGCCAGCAGACCGTCGGGGGTTAACACCGGGGAGCTGTTTTTT. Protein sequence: CASRPSGVNTGELFF.

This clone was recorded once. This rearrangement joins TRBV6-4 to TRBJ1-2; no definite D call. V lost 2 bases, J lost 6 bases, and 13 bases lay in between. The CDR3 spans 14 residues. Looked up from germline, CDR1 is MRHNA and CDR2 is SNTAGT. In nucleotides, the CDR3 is TGTGCCAGCAGTGACCCCGTCGGGATCGATGGCTACACCTTC. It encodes CASSDPVGIDGYTF.

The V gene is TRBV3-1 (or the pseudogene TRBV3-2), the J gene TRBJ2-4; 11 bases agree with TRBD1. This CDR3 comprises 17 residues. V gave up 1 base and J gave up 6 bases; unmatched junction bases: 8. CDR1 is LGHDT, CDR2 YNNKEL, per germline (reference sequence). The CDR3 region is CASSQGRGQGVVNIQYF. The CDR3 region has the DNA TGTGCCAGCAGCCAAGGAAGGGGACAGGGGGTAGTAAACATTCAGTACTTC.

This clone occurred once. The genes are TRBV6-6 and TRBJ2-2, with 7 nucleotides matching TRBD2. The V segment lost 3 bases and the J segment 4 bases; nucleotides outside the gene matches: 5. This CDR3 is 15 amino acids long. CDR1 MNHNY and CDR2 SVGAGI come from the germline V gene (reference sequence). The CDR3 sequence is CASSYWGGSTGELFF. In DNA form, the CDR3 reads TGTGCCAGCAGTTATTGGGGGGGTTCCACCGGGGAGCTGTTTTTT.

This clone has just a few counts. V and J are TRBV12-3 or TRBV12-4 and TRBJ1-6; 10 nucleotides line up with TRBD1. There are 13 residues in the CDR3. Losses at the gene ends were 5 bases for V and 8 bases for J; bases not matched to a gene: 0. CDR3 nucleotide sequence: TGTGCCAGCAGTGGGACAGGGGATTCACCCCTCCACTTT. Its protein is CASSGTGDSPLHF.

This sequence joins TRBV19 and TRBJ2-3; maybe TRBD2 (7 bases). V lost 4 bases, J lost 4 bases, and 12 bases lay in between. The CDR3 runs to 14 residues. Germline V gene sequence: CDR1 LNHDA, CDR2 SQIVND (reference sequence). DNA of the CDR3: TGTGCCAGTAGTAACGGGGGGCAGTCAGATACGCAGTATTTT. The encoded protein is CASSNGGQSDTQYF. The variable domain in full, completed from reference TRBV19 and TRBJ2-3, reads DGGITQSPKYLFRKEGQNVTLSCEQNLNHDAMYWYRQDPGQGLRLIYYSQIVNDFQKGDIAEGYSVSREKKESFPLTVTSAQKNPTAFYLCASSNGGQSDTQYFGPGTRLTVL.

The CDR3 loop reads CASSLIGGAFETQYF. For the CDR3, the DNA is TGTGCCAGCAGTTTAATAGGGGGGGCCTTTGAGACCCAGTACTTC. J is TRBJ2-5 and V is TRBV28, with TRBD2 as a possible D gene (7 bases). This CDR3 has 15 residues. Per the germline V gene, CDR1 is MDHEN and CDR2 is SYDVKM. Between the trimmed V and J ends, which lost 2 bases and 5 bases, there was a span of 15 bases.

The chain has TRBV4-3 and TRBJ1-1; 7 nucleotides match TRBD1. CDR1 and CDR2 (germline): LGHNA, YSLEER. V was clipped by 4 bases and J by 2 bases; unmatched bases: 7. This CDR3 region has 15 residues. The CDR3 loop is CASSLWGTVNTEAFF. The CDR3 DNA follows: TGCGCCAGCAGCCTTTGGGGGACAGTAAACACTGAAGCTTTCTTT.

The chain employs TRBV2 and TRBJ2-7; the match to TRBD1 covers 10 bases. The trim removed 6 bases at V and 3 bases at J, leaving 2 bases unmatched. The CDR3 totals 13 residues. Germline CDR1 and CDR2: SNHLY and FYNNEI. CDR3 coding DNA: TGTGCCAGCAGGGGACAGGGGAACTACGAGCAGTACTTC. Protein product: CASRGQGNYEQYF.

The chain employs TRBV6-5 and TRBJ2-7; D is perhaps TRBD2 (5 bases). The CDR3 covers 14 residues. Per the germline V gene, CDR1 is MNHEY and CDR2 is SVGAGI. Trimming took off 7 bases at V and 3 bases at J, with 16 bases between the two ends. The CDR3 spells CASTPSRGIYEQYV. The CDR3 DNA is TGTGCCAGCACCCCTAGCCGAGGAATCTACGAGCAGTACGTC.

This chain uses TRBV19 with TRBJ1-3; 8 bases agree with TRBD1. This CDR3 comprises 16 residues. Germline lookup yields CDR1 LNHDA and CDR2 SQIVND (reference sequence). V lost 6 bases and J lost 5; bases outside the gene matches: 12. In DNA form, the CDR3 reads TGTGCCAGTAGCATGGACAGGGCCCTTGTGAGAAACACCATATATTTT. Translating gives CASSMDRALVRNTIYF. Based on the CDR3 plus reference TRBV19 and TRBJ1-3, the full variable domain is DGGITQSPKYLFRKEGQNVTLSCEQNLNHDAMYWYRQDPGQGLRLIYYSQIVNDFQKGDIAEGYSVSREKKESFPLTVTSAQKNPTAFYLCASSMDRALVRNTIYFGEGSWLTVV.

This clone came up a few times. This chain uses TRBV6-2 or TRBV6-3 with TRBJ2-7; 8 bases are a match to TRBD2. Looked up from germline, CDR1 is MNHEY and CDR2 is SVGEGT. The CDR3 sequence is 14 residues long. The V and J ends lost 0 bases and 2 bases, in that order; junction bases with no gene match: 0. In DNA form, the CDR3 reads TGTGCCAGCAGTTACTCAGCGGGGGCCTACGAGCAGTACTTC. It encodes CASSYSAGAYEQYF.

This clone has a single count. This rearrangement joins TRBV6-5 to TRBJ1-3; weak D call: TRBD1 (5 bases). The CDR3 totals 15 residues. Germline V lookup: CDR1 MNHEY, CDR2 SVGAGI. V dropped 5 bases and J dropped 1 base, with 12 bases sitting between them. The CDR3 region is CASSLGAFSGNTIYF. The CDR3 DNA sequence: TGTGCCAGCAGTCTAGGGGCGTTTTCTGGAAACACCATATATTTT.

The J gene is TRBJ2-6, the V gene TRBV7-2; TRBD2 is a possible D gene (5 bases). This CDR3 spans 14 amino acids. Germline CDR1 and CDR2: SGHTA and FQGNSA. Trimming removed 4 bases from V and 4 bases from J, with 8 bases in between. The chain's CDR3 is CASSSTGGANVLTF. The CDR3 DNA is TGTGCCAGCAGCTCAACGGGGGGGGCCAACGTCCTGACTTTC.

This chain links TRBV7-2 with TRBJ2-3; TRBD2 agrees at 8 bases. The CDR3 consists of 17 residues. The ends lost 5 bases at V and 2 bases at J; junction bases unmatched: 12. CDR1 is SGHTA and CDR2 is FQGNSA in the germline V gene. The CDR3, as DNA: TGTGCCAGCAGCCCTCGGCTCGGGGGGGGGATCACAGATACGCAGTATTTT. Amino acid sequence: CASSPRLGGGITDTQYF.

CDR3 DNA sequence: TGTGCCAGCAGCCTACAGGGGAGCACTGAAGCTTTCTTT. Its protein is CASSLQGSTEAFF. The chain uses TRBV2 and TRBJ1-1; 7 bases align to TRBD1. Per germline, CDR1 SNHLY and CDR2 FYNNEI. V was pared by 6 bases and J by 4 bases, with 5 bases of the junction left unmatched. The CDR3 is 13 amino acids.

In DNA, the CDR3 is TGTGCTAGTGGCTCCGGGACAGGGGGGGGAAACACCATATATTTT. This gives the protein CASGSGTGGGNTIYF. The gene calls are TRBV12-5 and TRBJ1-3, with TRBD1 identical over 11 bases. Germline V lookup: CDR1 LGHNT, CDR2 FRNRAP. V was clipped by 6 bases and J by 4 bases; unmatched bases: 5. This CDR3 is built from 15 residues. Filled out from reference TRBV12-5 and TRBJ1-3, the complete variable domain reads DARVTQTPRHKVTEMGQEVTMRCQPILGHNTVFWYRQTMMQGLELLAYFRNRAPLDDSGMPKDRFSAEMPDATLATLKIQPSEPRDSAVYFCASGSGTGGGNTIYFGEGSWLTVV.

This CDR3 is CASSLASLNEQFF. CDR3 bases: TGTGCCAGCAGCTTAGCTAGCCTCAATGAGCAGTTCTTC. The genes are TRBV7-2 and TRBJ2-1; D ambiguous. Germline values: CDR1 SGHTA, CDR2 FQGNSA. V lost 0 bases and J lost 6, with 6 bases in between. The CDR3 spans 13 residues.

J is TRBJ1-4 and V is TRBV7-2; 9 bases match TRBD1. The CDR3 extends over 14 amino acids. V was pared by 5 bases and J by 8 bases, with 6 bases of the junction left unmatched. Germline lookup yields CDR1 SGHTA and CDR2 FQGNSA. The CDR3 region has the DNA TGTGCCAGCAGCCTAGACAGGGGGAAGGAAAAACTGTTTTTT. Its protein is CASSLDRGKEKLFF. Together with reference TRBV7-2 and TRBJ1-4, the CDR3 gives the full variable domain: GAGVSQSPSNKVTEKGKDVELRCDPISGHTALYWYRQSLGQGLEFLIYFQGNSAPDKSGLPSDRFSAERTGGSVSTLTIQRTQQEDSAVYLCASSLDRGKEKLFFGSGTQLSVL.